The 11 T cell receptor beta chains given below trace back to one sample, sequenced in a study of T cell responses to AZD1222 COVID-19 vaccine. Sequencing used immunoSEQ multiplex PCR; TCRdb keeps in-frame clones, though not all of them. The data contain roughly 130,000 clones, more than 70% of them singletons. Sequencing used peripheral blood, obtained on day 0 of AZD1222 vaccination. These receptor sequences come from an adult in good health.

The V gene is TRBV4-1, the J gene TRBJ2-2; TRBD2 agrees at 9 bases. Germline CDR1 and CDR2: MGHRA and YSYEKL. The CDR3 contains 17 residues. V lost 1 base, J lost 2 bases, and 5 bases stayed unmatched. The CDR3, as DNA: TGCGCCAGCAGCCAAGGGGCTAGCGGGGTCAACACCGGGGAGCTGTTTTTT. Translating it yields CASSQGASGVNTGELFF.

The chain uses TRBV6-6 and TRBJ2-5; a possible D gene is TRBD2 (6 bases). V was shortened by 5 bases and J by 5 bases, with 21 bases between the two germline ends. Germline assignment: CDR1 MNHNY and CDR2 SVGAGI (reference sequence). This CDR3 has 16 residues. The CDR3 DNA follows: TGTGCCAGCAGTCGCCTGGGGATAGCGGTTGGGGAGACCCAGTACTTC. This encodes CASSRLGIAVGETQYF.

The V call is TRBV12-5, the J call TRBJ2-1; TRBD1 aligns across 7 bases. Germline-derived CDR1 and CDR2 are LGHNT and FRNRAP. The CDR3 has 13 amino acids. V lost 1 base to trimming and J lost 10 bases; unmatched junction nucleotides: 4. The CDR3 loop reads CASGLGQGWEQFF. The CDR3 DNA reads as TGTGCTAGTGGTTTGGGACAGGGATGGGAGCAGTTCTTC.

This clone has more than one count but fewer than ten. The gene calls are TRBV29-1 and TRBJ2-7; 8 nucleotides agree with TRBD1. CDR1 and CDR2 from the germline V gene are SQVTM and ANQGSEA. This CDR3 has 13 residues. The V segment lost 6 bases and the J segment 5 bases; nucleotides outside the gene matches: 9. The DNA of the CDR3 is TGCAGCGTATCCGGGACAGGTGCCCACGAGCAGTACTTC. Protein: CSVSGTGAHEQYF.

The genes are TRBV23-1 and TRBJ1-6, with 8 bases that match TRBD1. TRBV23-1 is an ORF for which the function is uncertain. Trimming took 3 bases from V and 4 from J; bases not matched to a gene: 23. The length of the CDR3 is 22 residues. CDR3 sequence (DNA): TGCGCCAGCAGTCACCAGGGCCTAGGACAGGGAAGGTTTAGTCGTTATAATTCACCCCTCCACTTT. Translated, it gives CASSHQGLGQGRFSRYNSPLHF.

The chain links TRBV15 to TRBJ1-2; the D is unclear. This CDR3 has 14 residues. The germline gives CDR1 LNHNV, CDR2 YYDKDF (reference sequence). Trimming cost V 3 bases and J 2 bases, with 10 bases left between them. The CDR3 DNA sequence: TGTGCCACCAGCAGGACAAAGAGCAACTATGGCTACACCTTC. Translation gives CATSRTKSNYGYTF.

The V gene is TRBV27, the J gene TRBJ1-1; 8 bases map to TRBD1. Germline V gene data show CDR1 as MNHEY and CDR2 as SMNVEV (reference sequence). V lost 6 bases to trimming and J lost 5 bases; unmatched junction nucleotides: 8. The length of the CDR3 is 14 residues. CDR3 DNA sequence: TGTGCCAGCAGCTTAGACAGGGGTGGAACTGAAGCTTTCTTT. This sequence encodes CASSLDRGGTEAFF.

To note about this clone: One junction end does not reproduce the germline sequence, and a read error may be involved. The rearrangement uses TRBV27 and TRBJ2-5; TRBD1 matches at 8 bases. Per the germline V gene, CDR1 is MNHEY and CDR2 is SMNVEV (reference sequence). The CDR3 covers 14 residues. The DNA of the CDR3 is TGTGCCAGCAGTATATCAGGGGGCGAGGAGACCCAGTACTTC. Translated: CASSISGGEETQYF.

The rearrangement joins TRBV2 to TRBJ2-1, with D perhaps matching TRBD2 (6 bases). Trimming shortened V by 4 bases and J by 9 bases, and 13 bases separated the two germline ends. This CDR3 is built from 13 residues. Germline V gene data show CDR1 as SNHLY and CDR2 as FYNNEI. The DNA for the CDR3 is TGTGCCAGCAGTGCCGTCGACGGGAGTGAGCAGTTCTTC. Its protein is CASSAVDGSEQFF.

This chain uses TRBV11-2 with TRBJ2-2; 11 positions match TRBD2. J gave up 3 bases and V 3 bases, and 0 bases lay outside the gene matches. The CDR3 sequence is 15 residues long. Germline values: CDR1 SGHAT, CDR2 FQNNGV. The DNA for the CDR3 is TGTGCCAGCAGCTTTAGCGGGAGGGACACCGGGGAGCTGTTTTTT. The encoded protein is CASSFSGRDTGELFF.

The CDR3 nucleotides are TGTGCCAGCAGTGTGGCAGGGAAATCACCCCTCCACTTT. As protein: CASSVAGKSPLHF. This sequence joins TRBV25-1 and TRBJ1-6, with D maybe TRBD1 (5 bases). This CDR3 spans 13 amino acids. Germline V CDR1 and CDR2: MGHDK, SYGVNS. Trimming left V 4 bases short and J 10 bases short, with 11 bases between.